This TCR beta chain was captured in a study of blood T cell repertoires in COVID-19. For the study at large: The United States, Italy and Spain were the sources of the acute and convalescent COVID-19 samples. Sample material is recorded as cDNA or gDNA derived from T cells, B-cell-depleted T cells, or PBMCs.

The germline V and J ends were trimmed by 5 bases and 1 base, with 7 bases remaining between them. Looked up from germline, CDR1 is MNHEY and CDR2 is SMNVEV (reference sequence). The CDR3 is made up of 13 amino acids. Per the authors' pipeline: Scientists estimated how many nucleated cells there were by amplifying reference gene primers. Using immunoSEQ multiplex PCR, the repertoire was profiled, and TCRdb retains in-frame clones only, with some absent. Clone size and the V and J calls come from that table; the DNA yielded D and trimming. This table holds 120,000 or so clones, less than 85% found once.

Sequencing used peripheral blood. This TCR derives from a human donor with acute or convalescent COVID-19. The donor label of this sample is uncertain. The chain couples TRBV27 to TRBJ2-3; D is unclear. The CDR3 reads CASSPPGTDTQYF. The DNA for the CDR3 is TGTGCCAGCAGTCCCCCGGGCACAGATACGCAGTATTTT.